Included here is one TCR beta chain sequence, with context. What it binds is not known. This record belongs to a study of T cells in Graves' hyperthyroidism and ophthalmopathy. The overall study: Initial diagnosis, before any treatment, was when peripheral blood was collected.

Amplification of TCR beta CDR3 regions used RNA as the template. First-round RT-PCR of the TCR CDR3 relied on the HTBI primer set. TCRdb reanalysed the multiplex PCR reads using MiXCR and keeps one entry per CDR3 protein. The sample includes about 380,000 distinct CDR3 sequences, less than 20% of them seen just once. J was trimmed by 1 base and V by 0 bases; bases with no gene match: 4. CDR3 length: 16 residues. Findings of the study overall: Ophthalmopathy onset followed model prediction by a median about six months. Most thyroid clonotypes that were expanded above 0.001 also turned up in blood.

The sequence was collected from a young man with Graves' ophthalmopathy. Input material: blood. The genes are TRBV12-3 or TRBV12-4 and TRBJ2-7; 9 nucleotides agree with TRBD1. The CDR3 sequence is CASSLAPGTGSYEQYF. The CDR3 bases are TGTGCCAGCAGTTTAGCCCCCGGGACAGGGTCCTACGAGCAGTACTTC.